The 7 T cell receptor beta chains below were found in one sample sequenced in a study of T cells in Graves' hyperthyroidism and ophthalmopathy. TCR beta CDR3 region amplification was performed from RNA transcripts. TCR CDR3 regions were first amplified by RT-PCR with HTBI primers. TCRdb re-analysed the multiplex PCR reads in MiXCR, keeping a single row per CDR3 protein. The sample shows around 600,000 distinct CDR3 sequences, 13% to 15% of them seen only once. The specimen sequenced was blood. Receptor source: a woman aged 18-29 years with Graves' ophthalmopathy.

This clonotype was detected only a few times. As DNA, the CDR3 is TGTGCCAGCAGTATCCGGCTAGCGGGAGGTAGCGCCTACAATGAGCAGTTCTTC. This sequence encodes CASSIRLAGGSAYNEQFF. This sequence joins TRBV25-1 and TRBJ2-1; 11 bases align to TRBD2. The germline gives CDR1 MGHDK, CDR2 SYGVNS. V trimming: 5 bases; J trimming: 2 bases; junction bases outside the gene matches: 11. The length of the CDR3 is 18 residues.

This clonotype was observed many times. The gene calls are TRBV11-3 and TRBJ2-1; either TRBD1 or TRBD2 may fit D (6 bases each). With 1 base removed from V and 9 bases from J, the gap between germline ends came to 10 bases. CDR3 length: 13 residues. CDR1 SGHNT and CDR2 YENEEA come from the germline V gene. The CDR3 sequence is CASSLVGGSEQFF. The CDR3 coding sequence is TGTGCCAGCAGCTTAGTGGGGGGCAGTGAGCAGTTCTTC.

The chain uses TRBV29-1 and TRBJ2-7; 10 nucleotides align to TRBD1. V was pared by 2 bases and J by 2 bases, with 3 bases of the junction left unmatched. This CDR3 comprises 14 residues. Germline values: CDR1 SQVTM, CDR2 ANQGSEA. CDR3 region: CSVESGTGAYEQYF. The CDR3 DNA reads as TGCAGCGTTGAATCCGGGACAGGGGCCTACGAGCAGTACTTC.

In its sample, this clonotype was seen many times. The chain is built from TRBV7-8 and TRBJ1-1, with D maybe TRBD1 (6 bases). CDR3 length: 23 residues. V shed 4 bases and J shed 1 base, with 37 bases lying between them. Germline values: CDR1 SGHVS, CDR2 FQNEAQ. The CDR3 region has the DNA TGTGCCAGCAGCTCCGGACTCCGGGTCGGTCACGAACGGGGTAGGGGGGGGAACACTGAAGCTTTCTTT. It is translated as CASSSGLRVGHERGRGGNTEAFF.

This chain connects TRBV3-1 to TRBJ2-7; D call uncertain. The CDR3 runs to 17 residues. V lost 4 bases to trimming and J lost 2 bases, with 21 bases between them. Germline-derived CDR1 and CDR2 are LGHDT and YNNKEL (reference sequence). The CDR3 protein is CASSREPLPKFTYEQYF. The CDR3 DNA reads TGTGCCAGCAGCCGAGAACCACTCCCAAAATTCACCTACGAGCAGTACTTC.

This clonotype has ten or more counts. The genes are TRBV2 and TRBJ2-5; TRBD1 aligns across 7 bases. V shed 2 bases and J 0 bases; nucleotides not matched to a gene: 3. The CDR3 totals 15 residues. The germline CDR1 and CDR2 sequences are SNHLY and FYNNEI. In DNA, the CDR3 is TGTGCCAGCAGTGAATCAGGGACAGACCAAGAGACCCAGTACTTC. It translates to CASSESGTDQETQYF.

Many counts were recorded for this clonotype. The chain uses TRBV7-9 and TRBJ2-1; maybe TRBD2 (5 bases). From germline, CDR1 is SEHNR and CDR2 FQNEAQ (reference sequence). The CDR3 spans 16 residues. Trimming left V 4 bases short and J 2 bases short, with 15 bases between. In DNA, the CDR3 is TGTGCCAGCAGCTCCTTCCGGGGTCCAGCCTACAATGAGCAGTTCTTC. It is translated as CASSSFRGPAYNEQFF.